These T cell receptor beta chains were read from a single sample in a study of blood T cell repertoires in COVID-19. This table comes from immunoSEQ multiplex PCR, and its TCRdb copy is limited to in-frame clones, with some not included. The sample has 150,000 or so clones; around 80% are singletons. Specimen: PBMCs or T cells enriched from blood (not recorded which). These receptors originate from a woman aged 55 to 70 who had recovered from COVID-19. The CDR3 runs from the conserved cysteine through the conserved F or W. The order of the fields is V gene, D gene, J gene, clone size, CDR3 DNA, CDR3 protein. D genes are given only for firm matches. Only part of the rows carry a size: once, few, many, or a class if the clone is expanded.

V gene: TRBV18; D gene: TRBD1; J gene: TRBJ1-2; clone size: NA; CDR3 DNA: TGTGCCAGCTCGCCGGGACAGGACCTCTATGGCTACACCTTC; CDR3 protein: CASSPGQDLYGYTF
V gene: TRBV4-1; D gene: TRBD1; J gene: TRBJ1-6; clone size: NA; CDR3 DNA: TGCGCCAGCAGCCTCGACAGGGTTATTTCACCCCTCCACTTT; CDR3 protein: CASSLDRVISPLHF
V gene: TRBV5-1; D gene: NA; J gene: TRBJ2-1; clone size: NA; CDR3 DNA: TGCGCCAGCACCCTAGATAGCTCTTCCTACAATGAGCAGTTCTTC; CDR3 protein: CASTLDSSSYNEQFF
V gene: TRBV6-1; D gene: TRBD1; J gene: TRBJ2-2; clone size: NA; CDR3 DNA: TGTGCCAGCAGTGAAAAGAGACAGGGGGCGATCTTGACCGGGGAGCTGTTTTTT; CDR3 protein: CASSEKRQGAILTGELFF
V gene: TRBV5-1; D gene: TRBD1; J gene: TRBJ2-1; clone size: NA; CDR3 DNA: TGCGCCAGCAGCTTGGAAGGCGGGACAGGGTTCGATGAGCAGTTCTTC; CDR3 protein: CASSLEGGTGFDEQFF
V gene: TRBV19; D gene: NA; J gene: TRBJ1-6; clone size: once; CDR3 DNA: TGTGCCACCAGGGACAAACTGAATTCACCCCTCCACTTT; CDR3 protein: CATRDKLNSPLHF
V gene: TRBV28; D gene: TRBD1; J gene: TRBJ2-6; clone size: few; CDR3 DNA: TGTGCCAGCAGTGACCGGACAGGGGGTAGCACTGGGGCCAACGTCCTGACTTTC; CDR3 protein: CASSDRTGGSTGANVLTF
V gene: TRBV30; D gene: TRBD1; J gene: TRBJ1-2; clone size: NA; CDR3 DNA: TGTGCCTGGAGTGTACCCGGGACAGGGGGGGGCTACACCTTC; CDR3 protein: CAWSVPGTGGGYTF
V gene: TRBV5-5; D gene: NA; J gene: TRBJ1-2; clone size: NA; CDR3 DNA: TGTGCCAGCAGGCCCGGACAGCCAGCTAACTATGGCTACACCTTC; CDR3 protein: CASRPGQPANYGYTF
V gene: TRBV28; D gene: TRBD1; J gene: TRBJ2-7; clone size: NA; CDR3 DNA: TGTGCCAGCAGTTCCACAGGGGCCCCCACCTACGAGCAGTACTTC; CDR3 protein: CASSSTGAPTYEQYF
V gene: TRBV3-1/TRBV3-2; D gene: TRBD2; J gene: TRBJ2-5; clone size: NA; CDR3 DNA: TGTGCCAGCAGCCATCTGTCTAGCGGCCAAGAGACCCAGTACTTC; CDR3 protein: CASSHLSSGQETQYF
V gene: TRBV30; D gene: NA; J gene: TRBJ1-1; clone size: few; CDR3 DNA: TGTGCCTGGACCCCGAGGGGGTTTGGCACTGAAGCTTTCTTT; CDR3 protein: CAWTPRGFGTEAFF
V gene: TRBV5-1; D gene: TRBD1; J gene: TRBJ1-1; clone size: once; CDR3 DNA: TGCGCCAGCGCCGGGACAGGCGGACTCACTGAAGCTTTCTTT; CDR3 protein: CASAGTGGLTEAFF
V gene: TRBV5-1; D gene: NA; J gene: TRBJ2-1; clone size: NA; CDR3 DNA: TGCGCCAGCATCAGGGACTCCTCCTACAATGAGCAGTTCTTC; CDR3 protein: CASIRDSSYNEQFF
V gene: TRBV5-6; D gene: TRBD1; J gene: TRBJ1-6; clone size: few; CDR3 DNA: TGTGCCAGCAGCTTGACGGGTACAGGGGTAAATTCACCCCTCCACTTT; CDR3 protein: CASSLTGTGVNSPLHF
V gene: TRBV29-1; D gene: TRBD1; J gene: TRBJ2-1; clone size: NA; CDR3 DNA: TGCAGCGTGACTCCAACCGGGACAGGGAATGGGGGGCAGTTCTTC; CDR3 protein: CSVTPTGTGNGGQFF
V gene: TRBV4-1; D gene: NA; J gene: TRBJ1-5; clone size: NA; CDR3 DNA: TGCGCCAGCAGCCAAGCGACAGTTTATAGCAATCAGCCCCAGCATTTT; CDR3 protein: CASSQATVYSNQPQHF
V gene: TRBV4-2; D gene: TRBD2; J gene: TRBJ2-7; clone size: NA; CDR3 DNA: TGTGCCAGCAGCCCCTCAGCGGGGCACTCCTACGAGCAGTACTTC; CDR3 protein: CASSPSAGHSYEQYF
V gene: TRBV3-1/TRBV3-2; D gene: NA; J gene: TRBJ1-6; clone size: NA; CDR3 DNA: TGTGCCACCACCACCGGGACATCCGGGATCAATTCACCCCTCCACTTT; CDR3 protein: CATTTGTSGINSPLHF
V gene: TRBV5-1; D gene: NA; J gene: TRBJ2-5; clone size: NA; CDR3 DNA: TGCGCCAGCAGCTCCGGGGGTAGCGTCCAAGAGACCCAGTACTTC; CDR3 protein: CASSSGGSVQETQYF
V gene: TRBV6-2/TRBV6-3; D gene: NA; J gene: TRBJ1-2; clone size: NA; CDR3 DNA: TGTGCCAGCAGCCTCTCGGTTGGGCCTAACTATGGCTACACCTTC; CDR3 protein: CASSLSVGPNYGYTF
V gene: TRBV5-1; D gene: NA; J gene: TRBJ1-3; clone size: NA; CDR3 DNA: TGCGCCAGCAGCTTGAACCAGGGGTGGGGAAACACCATATATTTT; CDR3 protein: CASSLNQGWGNTIYF
V gene: TRBV28; D gene: TRBD1; J gene: TRBJ2-7; clone size: NA; CDR3 DNA: TGTGCCAGCAGTTTAGGTGGACAGGGGGCGGGAGAGCAGTACTTC; CDR3 protein: CASSLGGQGAGEQYF